This note documents a single TCR beta chain sequence. The antigen remains unidentified. Per the germline V gene, CDR1 is SNHLY and CDR2 is FYNNEI. The CDR3 length is 13 residues. V was pared by 8 bases and J by 2 bases, with 3 bases of the junction left unmatched. This record belongs to a study of cytomegalovirus exposure and HLA in healthy donors. General study findings and limits: There were some public TCRs occurring in many donors, but most TCR sequences were rare. In the roughly 130 validation repertoires, a later analysis found that first-cohort TCR clusters tended to co-occur.

Sequencing was performed with immunoSEQ multiplex PCR; in TCRdb, only in-frame clones are kept and a portion is missing. This sample has approximately 180,000 clones; just under 90% occur once, and the top ten carry 1.4%. Sequencing was done on a sample of PBMCs. The receptor was isolated from a woman in her 30s in good health and CMV-seronegative. J is TRBJ2-3 and V is TRBV2, with 8 bases fitting TRBD2. CDR3 coding DNA: TGTGCCAGCGCGGGGGGCCCCACAGATACGCAGTATTTT. Its protein is CASAGGPTDTQYF. The whole variable domain, filled in from reference TRBV2 and TRBJ2-3, reads EPEVTQTPSHQVTQMGQEVILRCVPISNHLYFYWYRQILGQKVEFLVSFYNNEISEKSEIFDDQFSVERPDGSNFTLKIRSTKLEDSAMYFCASAGGPTDTQYFGPGTRLTVL.